This is a list of T cell receptor beta chains from one sample in a study of early T cells in non-severe SARS-CoV-2 infection. A single record per CDR3 protein comes from TCRdb applying MiXCR to the 5' RACE reads. The sample has tens of thousands of distinct CDR3 sequences, 9.5% to 13% seen once. The sample consisted of whole blood. These receptors originate from an adult who was a healthcare worker with PCR-confirmed SARS-CoV-2 infection or an uninfected control (not recorded which). The CDR3 runs from the conserved cysteine through the conserved F or W. A D gene is named only where the DNA matches it firmly. Where a row states a size, it is once, few, many or the class of an expanded clone; other rows omit it.

v_call	j_call	cdr3_length	clone_size	d_call	cdr3_aa	cdr3_nt
TRBV6-1	TRBJ2-3	13	NA	NA	CATTPRATDTQYF	TGTGCCACGACACCCCGGGCCACAGATACGCAGTATTTT
TRBV4-1	TRBJ2-7	16	medium-sized	TRBD1	CASSHPPGQGRYEQYF	TGCGCCAGCAGCCATCCTCCGGGACAGGGGCGATACGAGCAGTACTTC
TRBV7-2	TRBJ1-2	13	NA	TRBD1	CASSPDRRYGYTF	TGTGCCAGCAGCCCGGACAGGCGCTATGGCTACACCTTC
TRBV18	TRBJ1-2	13	NA	NA	CASSLDRNYGYTF	TGTGCCAGCTCACTCGACAGAAACTATGGCTACACCTTC
TRBV18	TRBJ1-6	15	many	TRBD1	CASSPPDRGGSPLHF	TGTGCCAGCTCACCCCCGGACAGGGGCGGTTCACCCCTCCACTTT
TRBV7-2	TRBJ2-7	14	NA	TRBD2	CATNLAGGPYEQYF	TGTGCCACCAATCTAGCGGGAGGCCCCTACGAGCAGTACTTC
TRBV7-9	TRBJ2-3	14	few	TRBD2	CASSSSGISDTQYF	TGTGCCAGCAGCTCTAGCGGGATTTCAGATACGCAGTATTTT
TRBV5-1	TRBJ2-1	13	once	NA	CASSPRTENEQFF	TGCGCCAGCAGCCCTAGGACCGAAAATGAGCAGTTCTTC
TRBV4-1	TRBJ2-5	13	many	NA	CASSQGPEETQYF	TGCGCCAGCAGCCAAGGTCCCGAAGAGACCCAGTACTTC
TRBV20-1	TRBJ1-4	13	few	NA	CSARVQGYEKLFF	TGCAGTGCTAGAGTACAGGGTTACGAAAAACTGTTTTTT
TRBV11-2	TRBJ2-7	16	few	NA	CASSLMYGAGRYEQYF	TGTGCCAGCAGCTTAATGTACGGGGCGGGGCGTTACGAGCAGTACTTC
TRBV24-1	TRBJ2-5	17	few	TRBD2	CATSGGRTSGSPETQYF	TGTGCCACCAGTGGGGGTAGGACTAGCGGGAGTCCAGAGACCCAGTACTTC
TRBV19	TRBJ2-1	12	few	NA	CASSPQDNEQFF	TGTGCCAGTAGTCCTCAGGACAATGAGCAGTTCTTC
TRBV5-6	TRBJ2-3	17	few	TRBD1	CASSLWGQITITDTQYF	TGTGCCAGCAGCTTGTGGGGACAGATAACTATCACAGATACGCAGTATTTT
TRBV2	TRBJ2-7	16	many	NA	CASRRGASGNSYEQYF	TGTGCCAGCAGAAGGGGGGCGAGCGGAAACTCCTACGAGCAGTACTTC
TRBV9	TRBJ2-1	15	many	TRBD2	CASSVGTSGIGEQFF	TGTGCCAGCAGCGTGGGGACTAGCGGGATTGGTGAGCAGTTCTTC
TRBV10-3	TRBJ2-7	11	NA	NA	CAIRVGAEQYF	TGTGCCATCAGAGTAGGGGCCGAGCAGTACTTC
TRBV7-8	TRBJ2-7	12	few	NA	CASSFRVREQYF	TGTGCCAGCAGCTTCCGCGTGCGCGAGCAGTACTTC
TRBV7-9	TRBJ1-4	13	many	NA	CASSSRVAEKLFF	TGTGCCAGCAGCTCCAGGGTCGCTGAAAAACTGTTTTTT
TRBV20-1	TRBJ2-7	14	NA	NA	CSASREYALYEQYF	TGCAGTGCTAGTCGTGAATACGCACTCTACGAGCAGTACTTC
TRBV28	TRBJ2-2	16	few	NA	CASSLPQGSNTGELFF	TGTGCCAGCAGTTTACCCCAGGGGTCGAACACCGGGGAGCTGTTTTTT
TRBV20-1	TRBJ2-4	12	NA	TRBD1	CSATTGGVIQYF	TGCAGTGCTACGACAGGGGGCGTCATTCAGTACTTC
TRBV12-3/TRBV12-4	TRBJ1-2	16	NA	NA	CASSLVNPPLAGGYTF	TGTGCCAGCAGTTTAGTCAACCCACCCCTCGCGGGGGGCTACACCTTC
TRBV24-1	TRBJ2-1	12	few	NA	CATGRSYNEQFF	TGTGCCACGGGTAGGTCCTACAATGAGCAGTTCTTC
TRBV20-1	TRBJ2-3	14	NA	NA	CSARGGPSTDTQYF	TGCAGTGCTAGAGGGGGACCGAGCACAGATACGCAGTATTTT
TRBV20-1	TRBJ2-7	14	NA	NA	CSAKNPHINYEQYF	TGCAGTGCAAAGAACCCCCACATAAACTACGAGCAGTACTTC
TRBV12-3/TRBV12-4	TRBJ1-5	14	many	NA	CASSLVRGIQPQHF	TGTGCCAGCAGTTTGGTGCGGGGGATCCAGCCCCAGCATTTT
TRBV5-1	TRBJ2-1	14	few	NA	CASSSTRSYNEQFF	TGCGCCAGCAGCTCCACTAGATCCTACAATGAGCAGTTCTTC
TRBV5-4	TRBJ2-1	13	few	NA	CASKTQGYDEQFF	TGTGCCAGCAAAACTCAGGGGTACGATGAGCAGTTCTTC
TRBV5-1	TRBJ2-1	15	NA	NA	CASSLGEGSYNEQFF	TGCGCCAGCAGCTTGGGTGAGGGCTCCTACAATGAGCAGTTCTTC
TRBV5-4	TRBJ2-7	14	NA	NA	CASSSRDRWYEQYF	TGTGCCAGCAGCTCCCGGGACCGATGGTACGAGCAGTACTTC
TRBV29-1	TRBJ2-5	13	few	TRBD1	CSVSTGNRETQYF	TGCAGCGTATCGACAGGGAACCGAGAGACCCAGTACTTC
TRBV18	TRBJ2-1	13	many	NA	CASSPFRVNEQFF	TGTGCCAGCTCACCATTCAGGGTAAATGAGCAGTTCTTC
TRBV7-2	TRBJ2-7	15	NA	NA	CASSLSRISGYEQYF	TGTGCCAGCAGCCTATCCCGAATTAGCGGTTACGAGCAGTACTTC
TRBV5-4	TRBJ2-3	14	few	TRBD2	CASDSGPNTDTQYF	TGTGCCAGCGATAGCGGGCCGAACACAGATACGCAGTATTTT
TRBV7-8	TRBJ2-2	12	few	NA	CASSQRTGELFF	TGTGCCAGCAGCCAAAGGACCGGGGAGCTGTTTTTT
TRBV27	TRBJ1-6	14	many	NA	CASSFGYYNSPLHF	TGTGCCAGCAGTTTCGGCTATTATAATTCACCCCTCCACTTT
TRBV5-1	TRBJ2-5	13	few	NA	CASSGGGRETQYF	TGCGCCAGCAGCGGCGGCGGCCGAGAGACCCAGTACTTC
TRBV6-2/TRBV6-3	TRBJ2-1	17	few	TRBD1	CASSYFVTGSRYNEQFF	TGTGCCAGCAGTTACTTCGTGACAGGGAGTCGGTACAATGAGCAGTTCTTC
TRBV6-6	TRBJ2-7	13	many	NA	CASSYYQGYEQYF	TGTGCCAGCAGTTACTACCAGGGGTACGAGCAGTACTTC
TRBV12-3/TRBV12-4	TRBJ1-1	13	many	TRBD1	CASSPANTGAAFF	TGTGCCAGCAGTCCGGCCAATACAGGGGCTGCTTTCTTT
TRBV20-1	TRBJ2-4	15	NA	NA	CSAGKAGLRKNIQYF	TGCAGTGCTGGGAAGGCAGGGCTCAGGAAAAACATTCAGTACTTC
TRBV20-1	TRBJ2-7	12	NA	NA	CSANDPLNEQYF	TGCAGTGCTAACGACCCACTAAACGAGCAGTACTTC
TRBV11-2	TRBJ2-7	14	many	NA	CASSFGTFTYEQYF	TGTGCCAGCAGCTTCGGGACTTTTACCTACGAGCAGTACTTC
TRBV6-6	TRBJ2-5	14	few	NA	CASTRGGSKETQYF	TGTGCCAGCACCCGAGGTGGATCAAAAGAGACCCAGTACTTC
TRBV20-1	TRBJ2-7	13	many	TRBD1	CSAIRDRVVEQYF	TGCAGTGCTATCCGGGACAGGGTGGTCGAGCAGTACTTC
TRBV5-1	TRBJ1-1	17	many	TRBD1	CASSTGQGAGTNTEAFF	TGCGCCAGCAGCACGGGACAGGGGGCAGGTACGAACACTGAAGCTTTCTTT
TRBV3-1	TRBJ2-7	14	NA	NA	CASSPDPSDYEQYF	TGTGCCAGCAGCCCGGACCCATCCGACTACGAGCAGTACTTC
TRBV7-8	TRBJ1-5	16	many	TRBD1	CASSLSTGGQGQPQHF	TGTGCCAGCAGCCTATCAACAGGGGGCCAGGGTCAGCCCCAGCATTTT
TRBV18	TRBJ2-2	15	few	NA	CASSPQDSITGELFF	TGTGCCAGCTCACCACAGGACAGCATCACCGGGGAGCTGTTTTTT
TRBV2	TRBJ2-7	15	NA	NA	CASSGGGTPKNEQYF	TGTGCCAGCAGTGGGGGCGGGACCCCGAAAAATGAGCAGTACTTC
TRBV27	TRBJ2-7	13	few	NA	CATKRANSYEQYF	TGTGCCACAAAGAGGGCTAACTCCTACGAGCAGTACTTC
TRBV12-3/TRBV12-4	TRBJ2-1	19	many	TRBD2	CASRGTGLAGLFRRNEQFF	TGTGCCAGCAGGGGGACTGGACTAGCGGGATTATTTCGTAGGAATGAGCAGTTCTTC
TRBV20-1	TRBJ2-3	14	few	NA	CSARDRKRTDTQYF	TGCAGTGCTAGAGATAGGAAGCGGACAGATACGCAGTATTTT
TRBV25-1	TRBJ1-6	14	few	NA	CASSLPGVDSPLHF	TGTGCCAGCAGCCTCCCCGGGGTAGATTCACCCCTCCACTTT
TRBV28	TRBJ2-1	15	few	TRBD2	CASSSGTSGWNEQFF	TGTGCCAGCAGTTCCGGGACTAGCGGCTGGAATGAGCAGTTCTTC
TRBV9	TRBJ2-7	13	few	NA	CASSVVGSAEQYF	TGTGCCAGCAGCGTCGTAGGAAGTGCCGAGCAGTACTTC
TRBV20-1	TRBJ2-1	15	many	TRBD2	CSAAPPGLLPGAQFF	TGCAGTGCTGCCCCACCGGGACTACTCCCTGGAGCGCAGTTCTTC